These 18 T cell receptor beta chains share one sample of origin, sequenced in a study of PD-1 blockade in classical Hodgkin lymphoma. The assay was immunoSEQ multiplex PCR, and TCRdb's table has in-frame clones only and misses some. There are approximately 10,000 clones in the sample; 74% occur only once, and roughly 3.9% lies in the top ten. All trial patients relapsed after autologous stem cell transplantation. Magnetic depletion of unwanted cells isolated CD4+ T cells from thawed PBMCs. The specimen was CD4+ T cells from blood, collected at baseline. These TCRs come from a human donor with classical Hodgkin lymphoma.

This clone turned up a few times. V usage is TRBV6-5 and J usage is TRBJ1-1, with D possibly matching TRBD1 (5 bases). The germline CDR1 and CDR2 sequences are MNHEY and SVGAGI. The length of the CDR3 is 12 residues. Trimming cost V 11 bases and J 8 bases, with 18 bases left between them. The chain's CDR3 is CAVQDTHGEAFF. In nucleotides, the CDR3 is TGTGCCGTACAGGATACCCATGGGGAAGCTTTCTTT.

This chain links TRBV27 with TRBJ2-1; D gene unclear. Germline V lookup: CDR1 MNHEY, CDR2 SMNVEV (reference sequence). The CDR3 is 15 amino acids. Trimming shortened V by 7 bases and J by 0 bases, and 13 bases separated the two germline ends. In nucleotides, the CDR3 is TGTGCCAGCACCCGTTCCGCGAGCTCCTACAATGAGCAGTTCTTC. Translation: CASTRSASSYNEQFF.

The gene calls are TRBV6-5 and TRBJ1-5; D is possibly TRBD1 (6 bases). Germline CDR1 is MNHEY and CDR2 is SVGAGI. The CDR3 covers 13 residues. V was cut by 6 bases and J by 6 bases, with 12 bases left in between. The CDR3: CASSLQQGQPQHF. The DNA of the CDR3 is TGTGCCAGCAGCCTTCAACAGGGTCAGCCCCAGCATTTT.

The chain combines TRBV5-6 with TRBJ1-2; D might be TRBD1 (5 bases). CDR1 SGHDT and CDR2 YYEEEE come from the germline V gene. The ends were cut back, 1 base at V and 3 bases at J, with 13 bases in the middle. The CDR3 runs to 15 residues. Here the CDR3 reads CASSLFGREDYGYTF. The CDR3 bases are TGTGCCAGCAGCTTGTTCGGCAGGGAGGACTATGGCTACACCTTC.

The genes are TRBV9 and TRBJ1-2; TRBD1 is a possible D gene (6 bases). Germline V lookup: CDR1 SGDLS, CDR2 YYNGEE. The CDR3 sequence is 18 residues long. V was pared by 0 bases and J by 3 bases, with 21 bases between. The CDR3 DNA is TGTGCCAGCAGCGTAGACGGCAGGGGCCTTACTTCTGACTATGGCTACACCTTC. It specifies CASSVDGRGLTSDYGYTF.

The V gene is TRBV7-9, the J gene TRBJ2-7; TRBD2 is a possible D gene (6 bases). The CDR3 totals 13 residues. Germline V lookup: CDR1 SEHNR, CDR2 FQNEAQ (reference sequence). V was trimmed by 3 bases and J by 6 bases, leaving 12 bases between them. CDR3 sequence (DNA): TGTGCCAGCAGCTTCCGACTAGTTTCCGAGCAGTACTTC. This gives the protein CASSFRLVSEQYF.

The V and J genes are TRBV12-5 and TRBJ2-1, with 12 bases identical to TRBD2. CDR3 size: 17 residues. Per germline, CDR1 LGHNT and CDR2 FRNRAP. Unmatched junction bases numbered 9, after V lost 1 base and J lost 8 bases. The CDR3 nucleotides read TGTGCTAGTGGTTTGGCCTCTAGCGGGAGGGCGCGGGATGAGCAGTTCTTC. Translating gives CASGLASSGRARDEQFF.

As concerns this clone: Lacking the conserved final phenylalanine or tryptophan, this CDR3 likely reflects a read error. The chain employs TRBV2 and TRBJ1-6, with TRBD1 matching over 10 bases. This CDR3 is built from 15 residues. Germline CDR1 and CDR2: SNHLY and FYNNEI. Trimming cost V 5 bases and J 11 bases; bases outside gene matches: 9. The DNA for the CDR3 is TGTGCCAGCAGTCTGTCCCGGGACAGGGGTCCACCCCTCCACCTT. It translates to CASSLSRDRGPPLHL.

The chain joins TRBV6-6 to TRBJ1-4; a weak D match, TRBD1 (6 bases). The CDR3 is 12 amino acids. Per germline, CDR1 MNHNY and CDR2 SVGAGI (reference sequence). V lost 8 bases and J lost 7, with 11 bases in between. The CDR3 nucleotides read TGTGCCAGCGGAACAGGGCCTGAAAAACTGTTTTTT. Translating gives CASGTGPEKLFF.

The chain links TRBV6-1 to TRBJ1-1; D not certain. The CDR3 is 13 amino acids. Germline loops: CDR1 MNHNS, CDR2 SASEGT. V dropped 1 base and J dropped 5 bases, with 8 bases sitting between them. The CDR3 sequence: CASSEGPWTEAFF. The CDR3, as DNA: TGTGCCAGCAGTGAAGGCCCCTGGACTGAAGCTTTCTTT.

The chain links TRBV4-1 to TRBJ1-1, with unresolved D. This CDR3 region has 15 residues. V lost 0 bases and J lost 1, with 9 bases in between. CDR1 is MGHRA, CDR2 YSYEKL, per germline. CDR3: CASSQDLRGNTEAFF. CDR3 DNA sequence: TGCGCCAGCAGCCAAGATCTTAGAGGGAACACTGAAGCTTTCTTT.

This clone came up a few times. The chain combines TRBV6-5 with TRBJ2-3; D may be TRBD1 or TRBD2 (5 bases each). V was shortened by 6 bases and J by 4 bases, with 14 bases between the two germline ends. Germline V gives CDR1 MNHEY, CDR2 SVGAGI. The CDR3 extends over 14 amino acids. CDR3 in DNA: TGTGCCAGCAGGAACGGGGCGGACGCAGATACGCAGTATTTT. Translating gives CASRNGADADTQYF.

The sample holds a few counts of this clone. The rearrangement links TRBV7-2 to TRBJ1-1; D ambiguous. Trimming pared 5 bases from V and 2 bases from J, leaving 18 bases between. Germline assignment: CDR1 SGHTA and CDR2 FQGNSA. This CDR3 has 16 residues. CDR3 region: CASSPRSSGPNTEAFF. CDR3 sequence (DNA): TGTGCCAGCAGCCCTCGGAGTTCGGGCCCAAACACTGAAGCTTTCTTT. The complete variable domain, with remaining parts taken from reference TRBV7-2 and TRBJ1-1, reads GAGVSQSPSNKVTEKGKDVELRCDPISGHTALYWYRQSLGQGLEFLIYFQGNSAPDKSGLPSDRFSAERTGGSVSTLTIQRTQQEDSAVYLCASSPRSSGPNTEAFFGQGTRLTVV.

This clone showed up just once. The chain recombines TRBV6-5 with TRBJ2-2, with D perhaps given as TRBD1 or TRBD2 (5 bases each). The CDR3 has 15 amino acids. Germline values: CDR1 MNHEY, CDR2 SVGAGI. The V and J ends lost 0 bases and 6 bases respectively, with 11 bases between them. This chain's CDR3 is CASSYSGTRAGELFF. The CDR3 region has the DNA TGTGCCAGCAGTTACTCCGGGACCAGGGCCGGGGAGCTGTTTTTT.

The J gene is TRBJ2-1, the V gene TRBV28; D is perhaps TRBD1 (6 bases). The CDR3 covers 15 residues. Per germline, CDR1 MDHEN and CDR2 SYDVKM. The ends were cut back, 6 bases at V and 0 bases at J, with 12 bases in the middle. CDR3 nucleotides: TGTGCCAGCAGCCGCGACAGGAGCTCCTACAATGAGCAGTTCTTC. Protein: CASSRDRSSYNEQFF.

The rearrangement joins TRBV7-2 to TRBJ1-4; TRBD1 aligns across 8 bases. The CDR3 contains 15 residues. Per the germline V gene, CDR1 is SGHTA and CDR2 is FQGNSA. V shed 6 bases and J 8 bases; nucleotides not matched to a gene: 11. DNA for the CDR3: TGTGCCAGCAGTAGTACAGGGGGTAGGCAGGAAAAACTGTTTTTT. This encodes CASSSTGGRQEKLFF.

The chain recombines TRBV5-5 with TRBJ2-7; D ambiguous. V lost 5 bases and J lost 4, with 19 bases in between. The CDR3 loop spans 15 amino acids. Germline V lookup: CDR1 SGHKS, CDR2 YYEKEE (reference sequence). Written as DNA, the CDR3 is TGTGCCAGCAGTATGGGCGGAGCTTGGTCTTACGAGCAGTACTTC. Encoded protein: CASSMGGAWSYEQYF.

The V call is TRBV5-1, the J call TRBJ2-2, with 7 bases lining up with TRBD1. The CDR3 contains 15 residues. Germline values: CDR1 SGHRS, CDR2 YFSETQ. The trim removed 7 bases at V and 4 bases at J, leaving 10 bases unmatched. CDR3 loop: CASSALAGGTGELFF. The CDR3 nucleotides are TGCGCCAGCTCTGCTTTAGCAGGGGGCACCGGGGAGCTGTTTTTT.